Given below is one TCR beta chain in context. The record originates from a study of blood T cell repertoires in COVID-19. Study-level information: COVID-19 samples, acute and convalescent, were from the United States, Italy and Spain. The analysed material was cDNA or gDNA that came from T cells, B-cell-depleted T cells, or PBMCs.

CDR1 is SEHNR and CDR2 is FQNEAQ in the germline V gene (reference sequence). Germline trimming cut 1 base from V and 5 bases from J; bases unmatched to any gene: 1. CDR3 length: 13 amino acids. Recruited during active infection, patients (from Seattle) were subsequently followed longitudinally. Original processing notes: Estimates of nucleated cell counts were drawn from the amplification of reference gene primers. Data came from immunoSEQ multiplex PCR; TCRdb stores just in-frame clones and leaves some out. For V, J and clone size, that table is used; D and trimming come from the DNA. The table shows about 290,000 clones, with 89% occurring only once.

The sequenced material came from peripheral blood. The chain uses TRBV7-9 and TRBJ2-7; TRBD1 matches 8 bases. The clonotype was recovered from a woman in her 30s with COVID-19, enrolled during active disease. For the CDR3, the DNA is TGTGCCAGCAGCTTAGACAGGGGGAACGAGCAGTACTTC. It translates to CASSLDRGNEQYF.